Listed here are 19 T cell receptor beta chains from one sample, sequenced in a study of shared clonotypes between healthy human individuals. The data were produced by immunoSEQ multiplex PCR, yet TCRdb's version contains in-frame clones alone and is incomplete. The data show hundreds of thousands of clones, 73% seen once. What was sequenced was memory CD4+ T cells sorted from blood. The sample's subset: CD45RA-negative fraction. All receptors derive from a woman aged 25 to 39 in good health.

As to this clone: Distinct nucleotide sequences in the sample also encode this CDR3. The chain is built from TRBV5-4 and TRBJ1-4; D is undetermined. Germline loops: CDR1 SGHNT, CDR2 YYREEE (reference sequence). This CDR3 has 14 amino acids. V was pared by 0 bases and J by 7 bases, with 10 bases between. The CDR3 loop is CASSLGGVGEKLFF. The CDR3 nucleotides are TGTGCCAGCAGCTTGGGAGGAGTCGGTGAAAAACTGTTTTTT. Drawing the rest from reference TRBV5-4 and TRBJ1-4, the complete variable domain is ETGVTQSPTHLIKTRGQQVTLRCSSQSGHNTVSWYQQALGQGPQFIFQYYREEENGRGNFPPRFSGLQFPNYSSELNVNALELDDSALYLCASSLGGVGEKLFFGSGTQLSVL.

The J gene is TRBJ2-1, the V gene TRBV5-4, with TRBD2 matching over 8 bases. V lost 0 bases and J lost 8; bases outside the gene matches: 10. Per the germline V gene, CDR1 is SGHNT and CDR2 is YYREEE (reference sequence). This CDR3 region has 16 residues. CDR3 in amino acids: CASSLGSGVNIDEQFF. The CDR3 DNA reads TGTGCCAGCAGCTTGGGTAGCGGGGTTAATATAGATGAGCAGTTCTTC.

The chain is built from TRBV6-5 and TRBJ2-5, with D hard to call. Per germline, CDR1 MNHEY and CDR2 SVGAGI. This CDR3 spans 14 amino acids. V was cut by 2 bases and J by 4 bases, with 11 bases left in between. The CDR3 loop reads CASSYNSGGETQYF. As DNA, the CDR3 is TGTGCCAGCAGTTACAACAGTGGTGGAGAGACCCAGTACTTC.

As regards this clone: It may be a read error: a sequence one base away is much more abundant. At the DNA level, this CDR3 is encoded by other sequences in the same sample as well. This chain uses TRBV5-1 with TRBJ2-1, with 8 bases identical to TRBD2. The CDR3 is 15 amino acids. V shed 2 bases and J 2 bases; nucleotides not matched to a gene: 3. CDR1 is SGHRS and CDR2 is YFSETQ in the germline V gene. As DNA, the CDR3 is TGCGCCAGCAGCTTAGCGGGAGAAACCTACAATGAGCAGTTCTTC. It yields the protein CASSLAGETYNEQFF.

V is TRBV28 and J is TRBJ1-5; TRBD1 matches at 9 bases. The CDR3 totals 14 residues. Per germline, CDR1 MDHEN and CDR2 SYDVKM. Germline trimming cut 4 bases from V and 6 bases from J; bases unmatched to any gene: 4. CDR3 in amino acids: CASSSGTGSQPQHF. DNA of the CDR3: TGTGCCAGCAGTTCCGGGACAGGGAGTCAGCCCCAGCATTTT.

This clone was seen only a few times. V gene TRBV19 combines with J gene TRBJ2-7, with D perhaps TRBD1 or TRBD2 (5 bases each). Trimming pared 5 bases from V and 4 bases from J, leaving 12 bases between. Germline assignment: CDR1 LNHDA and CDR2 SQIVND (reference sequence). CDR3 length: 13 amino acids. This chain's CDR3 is CASSEGPQYEQYF. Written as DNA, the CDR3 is TGTGCCAGTAGTGAGGGACCTCAATACGAGCAGTACTTC.

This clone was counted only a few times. The CDR3 protein is CASSLTGVGEAFF. For the CDR3, the DNA is TGTGCCAGCAGCTTGACAGGGGTGGGTGAAGCTTTCTTT. The J gene is TRBJ1-1, the V gene TRBV7-9; 8 bases are a match to TRBD1. This CDR3 is 13 amino acids long. V shed 3 bases and J 7 bases; nucleotides not matched to a gene: 4. Germline V gives CDR1 SEHNR, CDR2 FQNEAQ (reference sequence).

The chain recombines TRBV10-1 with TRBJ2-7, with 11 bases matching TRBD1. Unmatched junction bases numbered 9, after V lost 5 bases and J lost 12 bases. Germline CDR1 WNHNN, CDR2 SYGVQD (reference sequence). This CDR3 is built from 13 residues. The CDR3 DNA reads TGCGCCAGCAGTCCGGGACAGGGGGATAGGAGGTACTTC. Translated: CASSPGQGDRRYF.

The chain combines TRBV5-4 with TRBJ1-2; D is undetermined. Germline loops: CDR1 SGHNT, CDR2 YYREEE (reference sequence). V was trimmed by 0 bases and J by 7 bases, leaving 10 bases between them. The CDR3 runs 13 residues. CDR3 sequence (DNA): TGTGCCAGCAGCTTGGAGGCGGAATTTGGCTACACCTTC. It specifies CASSLEAEFGYTF.

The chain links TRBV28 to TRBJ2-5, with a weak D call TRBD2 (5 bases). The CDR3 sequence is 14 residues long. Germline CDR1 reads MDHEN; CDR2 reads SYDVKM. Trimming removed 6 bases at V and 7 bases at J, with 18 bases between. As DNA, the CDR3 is TGTGCCAGCAGCCCGACTACTCCCTCAGGGACCCAGTACTTC. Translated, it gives CASSPTTPSGTQYF.

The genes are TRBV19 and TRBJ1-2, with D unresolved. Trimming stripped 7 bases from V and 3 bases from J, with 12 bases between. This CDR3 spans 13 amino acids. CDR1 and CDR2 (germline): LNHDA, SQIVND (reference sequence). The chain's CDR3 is CASTAPGHYGYTF. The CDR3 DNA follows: TGTGCCAGTACCGCACCTGGGCACTATGGCTACACCTTC.

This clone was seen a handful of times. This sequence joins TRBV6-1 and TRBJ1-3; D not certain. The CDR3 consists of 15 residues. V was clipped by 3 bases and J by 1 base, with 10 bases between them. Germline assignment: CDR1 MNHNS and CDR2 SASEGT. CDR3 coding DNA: TGTGCCAGCAGTGAGGAAGGTCTTTCTGGAAACACCATATATTTT. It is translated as CASSEEGLSGNTIYF.

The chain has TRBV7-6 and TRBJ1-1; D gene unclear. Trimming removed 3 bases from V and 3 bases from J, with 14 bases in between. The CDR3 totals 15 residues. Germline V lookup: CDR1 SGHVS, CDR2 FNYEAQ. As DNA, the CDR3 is TGTGCCAGCAGCTTTGGATCCGGTTCGGACACTGAAGCTTTCTTT. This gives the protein CASSFGSGSDTEAFF.

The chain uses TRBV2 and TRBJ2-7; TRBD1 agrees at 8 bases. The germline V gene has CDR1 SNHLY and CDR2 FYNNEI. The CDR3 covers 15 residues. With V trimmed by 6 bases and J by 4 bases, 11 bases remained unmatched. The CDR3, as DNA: TGTGCCAGCAGCGCCGAAGGGCAGGGGGCTTACGAGCAGTACTTC. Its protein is CASSAEGQGAYEQYF.

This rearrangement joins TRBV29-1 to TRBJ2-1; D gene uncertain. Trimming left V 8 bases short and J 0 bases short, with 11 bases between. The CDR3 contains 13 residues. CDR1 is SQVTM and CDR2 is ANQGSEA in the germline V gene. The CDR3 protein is CSPHSISYNEQFF. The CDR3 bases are TGCAGCCCGCATTCCATCTCCTACAATGAGCAGTTCTTC.

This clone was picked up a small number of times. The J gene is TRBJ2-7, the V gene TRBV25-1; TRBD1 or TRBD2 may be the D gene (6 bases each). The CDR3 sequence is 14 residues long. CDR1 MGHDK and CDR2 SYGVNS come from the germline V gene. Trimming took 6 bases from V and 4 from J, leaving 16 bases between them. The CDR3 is CASREDGGRYEQYF. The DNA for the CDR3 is TGTGCCAGCAGGGAGGACGGGGGCAGGTACGAGCAGTACTTC.

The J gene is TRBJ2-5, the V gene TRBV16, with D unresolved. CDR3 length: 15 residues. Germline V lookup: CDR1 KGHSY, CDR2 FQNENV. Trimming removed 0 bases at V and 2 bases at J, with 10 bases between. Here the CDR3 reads CASSQSQTRQETQYF. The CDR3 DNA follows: TGTGCCAGCAGCCAATCTCAGACGCGGCAAGAGACCCAGTACTTC.

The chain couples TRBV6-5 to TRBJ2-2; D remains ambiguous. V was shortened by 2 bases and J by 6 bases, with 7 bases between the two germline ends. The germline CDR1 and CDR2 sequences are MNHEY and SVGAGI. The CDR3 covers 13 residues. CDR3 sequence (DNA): TGTGCCAGCAGTTACCGCAATCCCGGGGAGCTGTTTTTT. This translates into CASSYRNPGELFF.

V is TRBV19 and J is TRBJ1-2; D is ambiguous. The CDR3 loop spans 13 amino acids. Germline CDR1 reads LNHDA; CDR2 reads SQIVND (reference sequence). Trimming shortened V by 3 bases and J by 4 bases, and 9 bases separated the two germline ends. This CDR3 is CASSMEVLYGYTF. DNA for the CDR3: TGTGCCAGTAGTATGGAGGTTCTCTATGGCTACACCTTC.